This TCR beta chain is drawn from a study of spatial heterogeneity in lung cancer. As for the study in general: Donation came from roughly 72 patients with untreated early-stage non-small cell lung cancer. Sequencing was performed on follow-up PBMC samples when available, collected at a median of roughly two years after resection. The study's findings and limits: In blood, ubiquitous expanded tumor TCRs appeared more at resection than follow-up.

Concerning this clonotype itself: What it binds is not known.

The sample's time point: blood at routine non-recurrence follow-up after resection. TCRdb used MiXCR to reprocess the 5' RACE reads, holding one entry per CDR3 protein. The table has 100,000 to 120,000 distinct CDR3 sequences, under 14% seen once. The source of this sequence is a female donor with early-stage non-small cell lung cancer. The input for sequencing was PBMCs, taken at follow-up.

CDR3: CASSYVRGRVDNEQFF. The CDR3, as DNA: TGTGCCAGCAGTTACGTTCGCGGGAGAGTGGACAATGAGCAGTTCTTC. This chain joins TRBV6-2 or TRBV6-3 and TRBJ2-1; TRBD2 agrees at 7 bases. V lost 2 bases, J lost 5 bases, and 9 bases stayed unmatched. The CDR3 sequence is 16 residues long. Germline-derived CDR1 and CDR2 are MNHEY and SVGEGT.